These T cell receptor beta chains were read from a single sample in a study of technical replicates of blood from a handful of donors. The protocol was immunoSEQ multiplex PCR, while the TCRdb copy is restricted to in-frame clones and leaves out a portion. The sample holds 50,000 to 70,000 clones, 80% to 90% seen once. The sequenced sample was PBMCs. Source of these receptors: a human donor in good health. Some clones in this sample may be carry-over from other donors' samples. Each CDR3 is given with its conserved first and last residue. Fields, in order: V gene, clone size, D gene, CDR3 length, J gene, CDR3 DNA, CDR3 protein. A D gene is named only where the DNA matches it firmly. Expanded clones are given a class, and other clones once, few, many or no size at all.

V: TRBV6-6; size: -; D: -; length: 13; J: TRBJ1-1; DNA: TGTGCCAGCAGTTTTGACAGTCGTACTGAAGCTTTCTTT; CDR3: CASSFDSRTEAFF
V: TRBV11-3; size: -; D: TRBD1; length: 13; J: TRBJ2-7; DNA: TGTGCCAGCAGTCAACAGGGGAACTACGAGCAGTACTTC; CDR3: CASSQQGNYEQYF
V: TRBV30; size: -; D: TRBD2; length: 14; J: TRBJ2-5; DNA: TGTGCCTGGACTAGCGGGAGGTTAAGAGAGACCCAGTACTTC; CDR3: CAWTSGRLRETQYF
V: TRBV30; size: few; D: TRBD2; length: 14; J: TRBJ2-7; DNA: TGTGCCTGGAGTGGACTAGCGGGAGCTGTCGAGCAGTACTTC; CDR3: CAWSGLAGAVEQYF
V: TRBV7-9; size: -; D: -; length: 13; J: TRBJ2-3; DNA: TGTGCCAGCAGCCCGGTCCTAACAGATACGCAGTATTTT; CDR3: CASSPVLTDTQYF
V: TRBV6-4; size: -; D: -; length: 16; J: TRBJ2-1; DNA: TGTGCCAGCAGTGTCCCGGCTGGGCCATCCTACAATGAGCAGTTCTTC; CDR3: CASSVPAGPSYNEQFF
V: TRBV6-5; size: -; D: -; length: 15; J: TRBJ1-2; DNA: TGTGCCAGCAGTCTCCAGTCAGGGAATTCGGATGGCTACACCTTC; CDR3: CASSLQSGNSDGYTF
V: TRBV9; size: once; D: -; length: 14; J: TRBJ1-4; DNA: TGTGCCAGCAGCGTAGCCGCAACTAATGAAAAACTGTTTTTT; CDR3: CASSVAATNEKLFF
V: TRBV12-5; size: -; D: TRBD1; length: 15; J: TRBJ2-2; DNA: TGTGCTAGCCAACGACAGGGGGCTAACACCGGGGAGCTGTTTTTT; CDR3: CASQRQGANTGELFF
V: TRBV4-1; size: -; D: -; length: 15; J: TRBJ1-6; DNA: TGCGCCAGCAGCCAGACAGGCCTCTATAATTCACCCCTCCACTTT; CDR3: CASSQTGLYNSPLHF
V: TRBV18; size: -; D: -; length: 13; J: TRBJ1-2; DNA: TGTGCCAGCTCACCGGACAAAAACTATGGCTACACCTTC; CDR3: CASSPDKNYGYTF
V: TRBV7-9; size: -; D: -; length: 16; J: TRBJ1-3; DNA: TGTGCCAGCAGCCCCACGGATCTGTACTACGGAAACACCATATATTTT; CDR3: CASSPTDLYYGNTIYF
V: TRBV14; size: -; D: TRBD1; length: 15; J: TRBJ2-7; DNA: TGTGCCAGCAGCCCTCGGACAGGGAACTCCTACGAGCAGTACTTC; CDR3: CASSPRTGNSYEQYF
V: TRBV7-7; size: -; D: TRBD2; length: 15; J: TRBJ2-5; DNA: TGTGCCAGCAGCTTATCGTCGGGAGGACAAGAGACCCAGTACTTC; CDR3: CASSLSSGGQETQYF
V: TRBV5-4; size: -; D: TRBD2; length: 18; J: TRBJ2-5; DNA: TGTGCCAGCAGCTCCGGGACTAGCGGGAGGAGGTACCAAGAGACCCAGTACTTC; CDR3: CASSSGTSGRRYQETQYF
V: TRBV15; size: -; D: TRBD2; length: 15; J: TRBJ2-2; DNA: TGTGCCACCAGCAGAGATTTAGCGGGGGTCGGGGAGCTGTTTTTT; CDR3: CATSRDLAGVGELFF
V: TRBV18; size: -; D: TRBD2; length: 14; J: TRBJ2-7; DNA: TGTGCCAGCTCACCAGCACTAGCGTATTACGAGCAGTACTTC; CDR3: CASSPALAYYEQYF
V: TRBV5-1; size: -; D: TRBD1; length: 15; J: TRBJ1-4; DNA: TGCGCCAGCAGCCCGGCGACAGGGTTTGGTGAAAAACTGTTTTTT; CDR3: CASSPATGFGEKLFF
V: TRBV5-1; size: -; D: -; length: 15; J: TRBJ1-2; DNA: TGCGCCAGCAGCCTGTTGGGAGGAACCGGCTATGGCTACACCTTC; CDR3: CASSLLGGTGYGYTF
V: TRBV7-2; size: -; D: TRBD2; length: 15; J: TRBJ2-1; DNA: TGTGCCAGCAGCTTATTCAGCGGGAGGGCCAATGAGCAGTTCTTC; CDR3: CASSLFSGRANEQFF
V: TRBV5-4; size: -; D: -; length: 12; J: TRBJ1-1; DNA: TGTGCCAGCACTATCGGGGGGAGAGAAGCTTTCTTT; CDR3: CASTIGGREAFF
V: TRBV2; size: -; D: TRBD2; length: 13; J: TRBJ2-7; DNA: TGTGCCAGCCTAGCGGGAGTATCCTACGAGCAGTACTTC; CDR3: CASLAGVSYEQYF
V: TRBV7-3; size: -; D: -; length: 15; J: TRBJ1-1; DNA: TGTGCCAGCAGCTTAAGTTCCGGGGTGAACACTGAAGCTTTCTTT; CDR3: CASSLSSGVNTEAFF
V: TRBV5-1; size: -; D: -; length: 16; J: TRBJ2-5; DNA: TGCGCCAGCAGCTTTGCGGGTGATGGCGTTCGGGAGACCCAGTACTTC; CDR3: CASSFAGDGVRETQYF
V: TRBV5-1; size: -; D: -; length: 14; J: TRBJ1-1; DNA: TGCGCCAGCAGCTTGAACGGAGGGAACACTGAAGCTTTCTTT; CDR3: CASSLNGGNTEAFF
V: TRBV30; size: -; D: TRBD1; length: 12; J: TRBJ1-1; DNA: TGTGCCTTAGGGACAGGGGGCAGAGAAGCTTTCTTT; CDR3: CALGTGGREAFF
V: TRBV27; size: once; D: -; length: 13; J: TRBJ2-1; DNA: TGTGCCAGCAGTTTCGCGCCCCCTGATGAGCAGTTCTTC; CDR3: CASSFAPPDEQFF
V: TRBV7-9; size: -; D: -; length: 13; J: TRBJ2-2; DNA: TGTGCCCCGAATGATGTGTACGGCGGGGAGCTGTTTTTT; CDR3: CAPNDVYGGELFF
V: TRBV5-4; size: -; D: TRBD2; length: 15; J: TRBJ2-3; DNA: TGTGCCAGCAGCCTAGCGGGAGGGCCTGGAGATACGCAGTATTTT; CDR3: CASSLAGGPGDTQYF
V: TRBV10-3; size: -; D: -; length: 12; J: TRBJ1-5; DNA: TGTGCCATCAGTACTGTGCCCGGGCCCCAGCATTTT; CDR3: CAISTVPGPQHF
V: TRBV25-1; size: -; D: TRBD1; length: 16; J: TRBJ1-4; DNA: TGTGCCAGCAGTGAAGCCGGGACAGGGGCTAATGAAAAACTGTTTTTT; CDR3: CASSEAGTGANEKLFF
V: TRBV2; size: -; D: TRBD1; length: 14; J: TRBJ1-5; DNA: TGTGCCAGCAGTCCGACAGGGGGCATGCAGCCCCAGCATTTT; CDR3: CASSPTGGMQPQHF
V: TRBV7-3; size: -; D: TRBD2; length: 17; J: TRBJ2-1; DNA: TGTGCCAGCAGCTCCCAACCAATGACTAGCGGGAGCAATGAGCAGTTCTTC; CDR3: CASSSQPMTSGSNEQFF
V: TRBV7-2; size: -; D: -; length: 13; J: TRBJ2-5; DNA: TGTGCCAGCACCGCTTCAGGGGAGAGGGCCCAGTACTTC; CDR3: CASTASGERAQYF
V: TRBV5-6; size: -; D: TRBD2; length: 16; J: TRBJ2-1; DNA: TGTGCCAGCAGTTTTCAGAGCGGGAGGGCCATCAGTGAGCAGTTCTTC; CDR3: CASSFQSGRAISEQFF
V: TRBV7-2; size: -; D: -; length: 12; J: TRBJ2-2; DNA: TGTGCCAGCATCCTAAACACCGGGGAGCTGTTTTTT; CDR3: CASILNTGELFF
V: TRBV5-5; size: once; D: TRBD2; length: 15; J: TRBJ2-2; DNA: TGTGCCAGCAGCTTGGCTAGCGGGGTCACCGGGGAGCTGTTTTTT; CDR3: CASSLASGVTGELFF
V: TRBV29-1; size: -; D: TRBD1; length: 16; J: TRBJ2-7; DNA: TGCAGCGTGAGGGGGCTAGGACAGGGCCGAACCTACGAGCAGTACTTC; CDR3: CSVRGLGQGRTYEQYF
V: TRBV5-4; size: -; D: TRBD2; length: 16; J: TRBJ2-5; DNA: TGTGCCAGCAGCCCCGGGGGGAGAGCGGGGGGCGAGACCCAGTACTTC; CDR3: CASSPGGRAGGETQYF
V: TRBV7-2; size: -; D: TRBD2; length: 16; J: TRBJ2-5; DNA: TGTGCCAGCAGCTTAGGGGCTAGCGGGAGAGCTGAGACCCAGTACTTC; CDR3: CASSLGASGRAETQYF
V: TRBV15; size: -; D: -; length: 16; J: TRBJ2-4; DNA: TGTGCCACCAGCATGGGGGGTACGCTAGCCAAAAACATTCAGTACTTC; CDR3: CATSMGGTLAKNIQYF
V: TRBV7-2; size: -; D: -; length: 13; J: TRBJ2-3; DNA: TGTGCCAGCAGCCTAGGGGCCAAAGATACGCAGTATTTT; CDR3: CASSLGAKDTQYF
V: TRBV10-3; size: -; D: TRBD2; length: 14; J: TRBJ2-1; DNA: TGTGCCTCCCTAGCGGGAGAAATCTACAATGAGCAGTTCTTC; CDR3: CASLAGEIYNEQFF
V: TRBV5-4; size: -; D: TRBD1; length: 16; J: TRBJ2-2; DNA: TGTGCCAGCAGCCCCGGACAGGGTCTTGTCACCGGGGAGCTGTTTTTT; CDR3: CASSPGQGLVTGELFF
V: TRBV7-9; size: -; D: -; length: 16; J: TRBJ1-3; DNA: TGTGCCAGCAGCTTCGGACATGGATACTCTGGAAACACCATATATTTT; CDR3: CASSFGHGYSGNTIYF
V: TRBV7-9; size: -; D: -; length: 13; J: TRBJ2-7; DNA: TGTGCCAGCGGCCAGGGCAGATCCTACGAGCAGTACTTC; CDR3: CASGQGRSYEQYF